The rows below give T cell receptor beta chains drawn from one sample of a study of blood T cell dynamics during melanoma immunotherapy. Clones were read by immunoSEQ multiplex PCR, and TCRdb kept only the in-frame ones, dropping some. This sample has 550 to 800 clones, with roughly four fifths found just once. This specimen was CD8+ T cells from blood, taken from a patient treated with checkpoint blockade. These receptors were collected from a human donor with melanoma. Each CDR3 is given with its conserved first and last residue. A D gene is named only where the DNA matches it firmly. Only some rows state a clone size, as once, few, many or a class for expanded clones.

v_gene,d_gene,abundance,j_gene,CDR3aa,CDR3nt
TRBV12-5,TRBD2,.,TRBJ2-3,CASGLGLAGVPDTQYF,TGTGCTAGTGGTTTGGGGCTAGCGGGAGTCCCAGATACGCAGTATTTT
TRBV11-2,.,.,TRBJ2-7,CASSLQTSYEQYF,TGTGCCAGCAGCCTCCAGACTAGCTACGAGCAGTACTTC
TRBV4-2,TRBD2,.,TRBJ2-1,CASSPRHLAEPYNEQFF,TGTGCCAGCAGCCCTCGCCATCTAGCGGAACCCTACAATGAGCAGTTCTTC
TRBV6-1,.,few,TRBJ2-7,CASSEDPGAGYEQYF,TGTGCCAGCAGTGAGGATCCAGGGGCCGGTTACGAGCAGTACTTC
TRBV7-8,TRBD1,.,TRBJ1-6,CASSGTALNSPLHF,TGTGCCAGCAGCGGGACAGCACTTAATTCACCCCTCCACTTT
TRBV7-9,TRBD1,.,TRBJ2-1,CASPRAGGHNEQFF,TGTGCCAGCCCGAGGGCAGGGGGCCACAATGAGCAGTTCTTC
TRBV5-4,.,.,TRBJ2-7,CASTAGNSYEQYF,TGTGCCAGCACTGCTGGCAACTCCTACGAGCAGTACTTC
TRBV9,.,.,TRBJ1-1,CASSVESATEAFF,TGTGCCAGCAGCGTAGAGTCAGCCACTGAAGCTTTCTTT
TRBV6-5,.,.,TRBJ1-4,CASSSGSFNEKLFF,TGTGCCAGCAGCTCCGGAAGCTTCAATGAAAAACTGTTTTTT
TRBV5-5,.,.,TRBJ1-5,CASSLWGEGNQPQHF,TGTGCCAGCAGCTTGTGGGGGGAGGGCAATCAGCCCCAGCATTTT
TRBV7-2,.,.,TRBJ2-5,CASSSPNQETQYF,TGTGCCAGCAGCTCCCCAAACCAAGAGACCCAGTACTTC
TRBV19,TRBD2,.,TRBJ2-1,CASSPRTSGAEQFF,TGTGCCAGTAGTCCGCGGACTAGCGGTGCAGAGCAGTTCTTC
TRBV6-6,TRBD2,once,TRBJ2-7,CASSPLGEGPEGEQYF,TGTGCCAGCAGTCCCTTGGGGGAGGGCCCCGAGGGGGAGCAGTACTTC
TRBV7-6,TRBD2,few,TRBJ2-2,CASSLGLAGSTGELFF,TGTGCCAGCAGCTTAGGACTAGCGGGGAGCACCGGGGAGCTGTTTTTT
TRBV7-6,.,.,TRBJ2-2,CASSLDSAMNTGELFF,TGTGCCAGCAGCTTAGATTCAGCGATGAACACCGGGGAGCTGTTTTTT
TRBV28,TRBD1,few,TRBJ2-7,CASSLGTAGEQYF,TGTGCCAGCAGTCTGGGGACAGCCGGCGAGCAGTACTTC
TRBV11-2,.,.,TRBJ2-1,CASSLFRSSYNEQFF,TGTGCCAGCAGCCTCTTTCGTAGCTCCTACAATGAGCAGTTCTTC
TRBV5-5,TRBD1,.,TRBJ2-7,CASRVGQDASYEQYF,TGTGCCAGCAGGGTTGGACAGGACGCATCCTACGAGCAGTACTTC
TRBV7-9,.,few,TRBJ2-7,CASSLGLGDEQYF,TGTGCCAGCAGCTTAGGTTTGGGCGACGAGCAGTACTTC
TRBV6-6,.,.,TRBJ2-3,CASSPLSPTDTQYF,TGTGCCAGCAGTCCTCTTTCCCCCACAGATACGCAGTATTTT
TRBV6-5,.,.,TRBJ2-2,CASSYHTGLAGELFF,TGTGCCAGCAGTTACCACACAGGGTTAGCCGGGGAGCTGTTTTTT
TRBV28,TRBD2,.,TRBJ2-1,CASSTPDSGRAYNEQFF,TGTGCCAGCAGCACCCCTGATAGCGGGAGGGCCTACAATGAGCAGTTCTTC